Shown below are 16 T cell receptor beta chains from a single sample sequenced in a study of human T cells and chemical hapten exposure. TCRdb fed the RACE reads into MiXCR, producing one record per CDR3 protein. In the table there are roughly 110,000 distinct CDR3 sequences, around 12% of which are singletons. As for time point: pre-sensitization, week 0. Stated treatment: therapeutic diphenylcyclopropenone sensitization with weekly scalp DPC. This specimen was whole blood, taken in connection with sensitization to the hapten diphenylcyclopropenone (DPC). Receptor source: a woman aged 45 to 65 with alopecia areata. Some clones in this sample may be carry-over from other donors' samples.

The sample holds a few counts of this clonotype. In nucleotides, the CDR3 is TGTGCCAGCAGTTACACGGGACGGGAGAACACCGGGGAGCTGTTTTTT. Amino acids: CASSYTGRENTGELFF. V usage is TRBV6-6 and J usage is TRBJ2-2; D could derive from TRBD1 or TRBD2 (5 bases each). With 2 bases removed from V and 1 base from J, the gap between germline ends came to 11 bases. The CDR3 covers 16 residues. Germline loops: CDR1 MNHNY, CDR2 SVGAGI (reference sequence).

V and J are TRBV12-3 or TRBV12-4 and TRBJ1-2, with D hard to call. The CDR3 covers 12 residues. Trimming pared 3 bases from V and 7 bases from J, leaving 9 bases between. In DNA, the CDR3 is TGTGCCAGCAGTTTTAGCAGTGTTGGCTACACCTTC. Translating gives CASSFSSVGYTF.

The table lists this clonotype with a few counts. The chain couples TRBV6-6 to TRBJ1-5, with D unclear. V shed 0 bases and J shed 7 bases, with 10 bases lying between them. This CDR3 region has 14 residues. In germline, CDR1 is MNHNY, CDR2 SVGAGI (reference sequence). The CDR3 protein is CASSYSDRVQPQHF. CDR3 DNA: TGTGCCAGCAGTTACTCCGACCGGGTCCAGCCCCAGCATTTT.

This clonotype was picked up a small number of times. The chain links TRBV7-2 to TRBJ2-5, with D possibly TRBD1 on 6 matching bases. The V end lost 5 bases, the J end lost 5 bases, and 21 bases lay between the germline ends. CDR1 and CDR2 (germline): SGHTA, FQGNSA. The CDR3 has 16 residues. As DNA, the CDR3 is TGTGCCAGCAGCCCTCCAGGGGCGGGTAATTCGGAGACCCAGTACTTC. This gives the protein CASSPPGAGNSETQYF.

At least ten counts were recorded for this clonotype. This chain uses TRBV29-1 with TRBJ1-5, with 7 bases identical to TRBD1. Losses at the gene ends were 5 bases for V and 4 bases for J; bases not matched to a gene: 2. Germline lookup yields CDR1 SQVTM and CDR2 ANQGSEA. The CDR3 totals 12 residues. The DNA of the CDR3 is TGCAGCGTTCGACAGGGAAATCAGCCCCAGCATTTT. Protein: CSVRQGNQPQHF.

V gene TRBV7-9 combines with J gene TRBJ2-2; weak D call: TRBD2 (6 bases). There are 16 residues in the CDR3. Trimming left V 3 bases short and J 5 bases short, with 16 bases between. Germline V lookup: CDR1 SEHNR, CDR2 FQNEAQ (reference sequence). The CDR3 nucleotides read TGTGCCAGCAGCTTTAAACCACCCGCGGGAACCGGGGAGCTGTTTTTT. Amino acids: CASSFKPPAGTGELFF.

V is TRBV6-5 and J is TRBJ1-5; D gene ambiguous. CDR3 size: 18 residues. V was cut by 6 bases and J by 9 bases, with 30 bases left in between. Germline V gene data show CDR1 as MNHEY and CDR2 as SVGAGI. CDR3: CASSSTRGQALISRPQHF. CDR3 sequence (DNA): TGTGCCAGCAGCTCCACCCGTGGGCAGGCTTTGATTTCGCGGCCCCAGCATTTT.

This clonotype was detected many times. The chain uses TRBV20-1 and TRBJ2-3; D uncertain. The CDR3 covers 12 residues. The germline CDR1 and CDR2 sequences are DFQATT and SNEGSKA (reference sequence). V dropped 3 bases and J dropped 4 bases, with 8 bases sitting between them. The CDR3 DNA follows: TGCAGTGCTAGCCGAGACTCAGATACGCAGTATTTT. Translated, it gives CSASRDSDTQYF.

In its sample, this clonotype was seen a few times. The CDR3 here is CASKLSQDEQFF. CDR3 DNA: TGTGCCAGCAAACTTAGTCAGGATGAGCAGTTCTTC. The J gene is TRBJ2-1, the V gene TRBV28; D not certain. Germline CDR1 is MDHEN and CDR2 is SYDVKM. The CDR3 runs 12 residues. Trimming stripped 7 bases from V and 8 bases from J, with 12 bases between.

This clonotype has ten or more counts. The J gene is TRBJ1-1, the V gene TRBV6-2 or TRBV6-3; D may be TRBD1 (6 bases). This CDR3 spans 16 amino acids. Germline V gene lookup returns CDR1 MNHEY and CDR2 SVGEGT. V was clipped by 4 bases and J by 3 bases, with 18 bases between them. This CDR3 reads CASSSEPQGSDTEAFF. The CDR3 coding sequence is TGTGCCAGCAGTTCCGAGCCACAGGGATCAGACACTGAAGCTTTCTTT.

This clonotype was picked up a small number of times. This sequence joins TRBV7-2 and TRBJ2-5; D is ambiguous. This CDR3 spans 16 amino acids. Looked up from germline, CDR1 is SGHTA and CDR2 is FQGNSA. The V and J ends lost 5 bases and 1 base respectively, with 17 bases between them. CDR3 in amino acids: CASSRDEWSFQETQYF. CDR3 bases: TGTGCCAGCAGCAGAGACGAGTGGAGTTTCCAAGAGACCCAGTACTTC.

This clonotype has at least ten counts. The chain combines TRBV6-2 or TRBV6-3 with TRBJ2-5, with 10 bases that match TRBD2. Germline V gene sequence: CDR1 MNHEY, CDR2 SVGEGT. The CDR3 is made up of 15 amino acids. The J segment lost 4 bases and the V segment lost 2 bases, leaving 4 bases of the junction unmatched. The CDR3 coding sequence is TGTGCCAGCAGTTACAGCCTAGCGGGAGCAGAGACCCAGTACTTC. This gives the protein CASSYSLAGAETQYF.

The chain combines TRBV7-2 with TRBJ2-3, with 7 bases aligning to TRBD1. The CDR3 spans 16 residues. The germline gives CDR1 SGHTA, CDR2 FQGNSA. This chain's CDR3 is CATAKGRQGSTDTQYF. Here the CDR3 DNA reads TGTGCTACTGCCAAAGGAAGACAGGGTAGCACAGATACGCAGTATTTT.

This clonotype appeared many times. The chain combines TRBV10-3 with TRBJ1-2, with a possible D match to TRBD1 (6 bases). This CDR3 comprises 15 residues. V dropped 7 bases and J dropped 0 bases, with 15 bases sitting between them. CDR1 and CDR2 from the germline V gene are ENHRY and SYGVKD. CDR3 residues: CAINSGHPANYGYTF. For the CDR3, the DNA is TGTGCCATCAACTCGGGACACCCGGCTAACTATGGCTACACCTTC.

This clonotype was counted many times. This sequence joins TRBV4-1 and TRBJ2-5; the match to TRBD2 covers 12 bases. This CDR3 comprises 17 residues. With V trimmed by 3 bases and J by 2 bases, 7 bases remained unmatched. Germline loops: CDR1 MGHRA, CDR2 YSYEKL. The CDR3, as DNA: TGCGCCAGCAGCCACGTGACTAGCGGGAGCCCACAAGAGACCCAGTACTTC. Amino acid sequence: CASSHVTSGSPQETQYF.

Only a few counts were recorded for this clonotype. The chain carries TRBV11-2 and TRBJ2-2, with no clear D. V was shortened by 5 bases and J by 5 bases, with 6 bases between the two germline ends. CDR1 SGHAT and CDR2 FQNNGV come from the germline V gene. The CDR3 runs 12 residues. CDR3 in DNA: TGTGCCAGCAGCATTAGAACCGGGGAGCTGTTTTTT. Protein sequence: CASSIRTGELFF.